These 31 T cell receptor beta chains share one sample of origin, sequenced in a study of blood T cell repertoires in COVID-19. Profiling relied on immunoSEQ multiplex PCR, and the TCRdb table lists in-frame clones only, not all of them. The data show a few hundred thousand clones, almost 90% seen once. Material for sequencing was peripheral blood. Every receptor here comes from a woman in her twenties or thirties with COVID-19, enrolled during active disease.

The V call is TRBV30, the J call TRBJ2-6, with 7 bases that match TRBD1. After removal of 3 bases from V and 0 bases from J, the junction contained 8 bases not matched to a gene. Germline assignment: CDR1 GTSNPN and CDR2 SVGIG (reference sequence). The CDR3 spans 17 residues. CDR3 nucleotide sequence: TGTGCCTGGAGCTTGGGACAGCCTTTCTCTGGGGCCAACGTCCTGACTTTC. Translation gives CAWSLGQPFSGANVLTF.

V gene TRBV28 combines with J gene TRBJ2-2, with 8 bases lining up with TRBD2. This CDR3 has 15 amino acids. Germline-derived CDR1 and CDR2 are MDHEN and SYDVKM. V was pared by 6 bases and J by 1 base, with 4 bases of the junction left unmatched. CDR3 sequence: CASSRTSGNTGELFF. CDR3 nucleotides: TGTGCCAGCAGCCGTACTAGCGGGAACACCGGGGAGCTGTTTTTT.

This rearrangement joins TRBV11-2 to TRBJ2-1; the D gene is possibly TRBD1 (6 bases). Germline V gives CDR1 SGHAT, CDR2 FQNNGV. CDR3 length equals 15 residues. The V and J ends lost 6 bases and 4 bases respectively, with 16 bases between them. The CDR3 protein is CASRGTYKKYNEQFF. CDR3 sequence (DNA): TGTGCCAGCAGGGGGACATACAAGAAGTACAATGAGCAGTTCTTC.

The gene calls are TRBV7-9 and TRBJ2-1, with 7 bases lining up with TRBD2. This CDR3 region has 11 residues. V shed 4 bases, J shed 9 bases, and the junction held 0 bases outside the gene matches. CDR1 SEHNR and CDR2 FQNEAQ come from the germline V gene (reference sequence). The CDR3 DNA sequence: TGTGCCAGCAGCTCGGGAGGTGAGCAGTTCTTC. It encodes CASSSGGEQFF. The full variable domain, in which reference TRBV7-9 and TRBJ2-1 provide the parts outside the CDR3, is DTGVSQNPRHKITKRGQNVTFRCDPISEHNRLYWYRQTLGQGPEFLTYFQNEAQLEKSRLLSDRFSAERPKGSFSTLEIQRTEQGDSAMYLCASSSGGEQFFGPGTRLTVL.

The rearrangement uses TRBV3-1 (or the pseudogene TRBV3-2) and TRBJ2-7; 8 nucleotides agree with TRBD2. This CDR3 is built from 14 residues. V shed 1 base and J 6 bases; nucleotides not matched to a gene: 5. The germline CDR1 and CDR2 sequences are LGHDT and YNNKEL (reference sequence). The CDR3 region has the DNA TGTGCCAGCAGCCAAGCGGGAGGGAGAAGCGAGCAGTACTTC. Protein: CASSQAGGRSEQYF.

This clone has just a few counts. The chain uses TRBV9 and TRBJ2-2; TRBD2 matches 8 bases. The CDR3 contains 14 residues. Germline CDR1 and CDR2: SGDLS and YYNGEE. V shed 5 bases, J shed 3 bases, and the junction held 3 bases outside the gene matches. The CDR3 protein is CASSFSGDTGELFF. CDR3 nucleotides: TGTGCCAGCAGTTTTAGCGGGGACACCGGGGAGCTGTTTTTT.

This chain joins TRBV19 and TRBJ1-1, with 7 bases aligning to TRBD1. The CDR3 runs 13 residues. J was trimmed by 3 bases and V by 7 bases; bases with no gene match: 5. In germline, CDR1 is LNHDA, CDR2 SQIVND (reference sequence). The CDR3 here is CASTWTGHTEAFF. The CDR3 nucleotides read TGTGCCAGTACCTGGACAGGTCACACTGAAGCTTTCTTT.

CDR3 sequence reads: CASTPRDPSGTEQFF. CDR3 nucleotides: TGCGCCAGCACCCCAAGGGACCCTAGCGGGACTGAGCAGTTCTTC. The rearrangement joins TRBV23-1 to TRBJ2-1, with TRBD2 matching 9 bases. TRBV23-1 counts as an open reading frame of uncertain function. J was trimmed by 9 bases and V by 7 bases; bases with no gene match: 13. This CDR3 spans 15 amino acids.

This clone was found once. The rearrangement joins TRBV4-1 to TRBJ2-7; 9 nucleotides match TRBD1. This CDR3 is 14 amino acids long. Trimming removed 4 bases from V and 3 bases from J; junction bases left unmatched: 4. Germline V gene data show CDR1 as MGHRA and CDR2 as YSYEKL. DNA of the CDR3: TGCGCCAGCAGCCCGGGACAGGGTTTCTACGAGCAGTACTTC. Its translation is CASSPGQGFYEQYF.

Only one count was recorded for this clone. This chain joins TRBV28 and TRBJ2-2; the D gene is possibly TRBD2 (5 bases). CDR1 is MDHEN, CDR2 SYDVKM, per germline. This CDR3 has 15 amino acids. Trimming stripped 3 bases from V and 2 bases from J, with 10 bases between. The CDR3 DNA follows: TGTGCCAGCAGTTTTGAGGGCTACAACACCGGGGAGCTGTTTTTT. This translates into CASSFEGYNTGELFF.

The rearrangement uses TRBV7-3 and TRBJ1-1; maybe TRBD1 (6 bases). CDR1 and CDR2 from the germline V gene are SGHTA and FQGTGA. The CDR3 covers 14 residues. The ends were cut back, 6 bases at V and 0 bases at J, with 11 bases in the middle. CDR3 sequence reads: CASSGQFMNTEAFF. CDR3 coding DNA: TGTGCCAGCAGTGGACAGTTCATGAACACTGAAGCTTTCTTT.

As DNA, the CDR3 is TGCGCCAGCAGCCAAGCGGCTCGACAGGGGGGCATGTACGAGCAGTACTTC. It translates to CASSQAARQGGMYEQYF. The chain uses TRBV4-1 and TRBJ2-7; 9 positions match TRBD1. The CDR3 consists of 17 residues. Per the germline V gene, CDR1 is MGHRA and CDR2 is YSYEKL. V lost 1 base to trimming and J lost 4 bases; unmatched junction nucleotides: 11.

This clone appeared a few times. The V gene is TRBV27, the J gene TRBJ1-5; D gene ambiguous. Trimming stripped 3 bases from V and 5 bases from J, with 8 bases between. CDR1 and CDR2 (germline): MNHEY, SMNVEV (reference sequence). CDR3 length: 13 amino acids. The chain's CDR3 is CASSFRVYQPQHF. CDR3 DNA: TGTGCCAGCAGTTTTCGTGTATATCAGCCCCAGCATTTT.

The chain employs TRBV12-3 or TRBV12-4 and TRBJ2-3; weak D call: TRBD2 (6 bases). V was pared by 7 bases and J by 2 bases, with 10 bases between. The length of the CDR3 is 13 residues. The CDR3, as DNA: TGTGCCAGCATGGGGGAGGCCACAGATACGCAGTATTTT. Translating gives CASMGEATDTQYF.

The V call is TRBV10-1, the J call TRBJ1-5; D may be TRBD1 (6 bases). Looked up from germline, CDR1 is WNHNN and CDR2 is SYGVQD (reference sequence). The length of the CDR3 is 15 residues. V lost 2 bases to trimming and J lost 4 bases, with 12 bases between them. This CDR3 reads CASSEGDTVNQPQHF. The CDR3 DNA reads TGCGCCAGCAGTGAGGGGGACACCGTTAATCAGCCCCAGCATTTT.

The gene calls are TRBV28 and TRBJ1-3; no clear D gene. Trimming took off 6 bases at V and 4 bases at J, with 13 bases between the two ends. This CDR3 is 14 amino acids long. The germline gives CDR1 MDHEN, CDR2 SYDVKM. The DNA for the CDR3 is TGTGCCAGCAGACCTCCCCTGAGGGGAAACACCATATATTTT. Translated, it gives CASRPPLRGNTIYF.

The chain employs TRBV6-5 and TRBJ2-3; D possibly corresponds to TRBD2 (6 bases). The CDR3 is 14 amino acids. The V and J ends lost 7 bases and 6 bases respectively, with 17 bases between them. CDR1 is MNHEY and CDR2 is SVGAGI in the germline V gene. The CDR3 reads CASTEGLGRDTQYF. CDR3 sequence (DNA): TGTGCCAGCACGGAGGGACTGGGACGGGATACGCAGTATTTT.

The chain links TRBV27 to TRBJ2-5; a weak D match, TRBD1 (6 bases). This CDR3 spans 15 amino acids. Trimming took off 8 bases at V and 5 bases at J, with 21 bases between the two ends. Germline V gene sequence: CDR1 MNHEY, CDR2 SMNVEV (reference sequence). The CDR3 DNA sequence: TGTGCCAGCGGTTGGGGCACAGGGTTTGGGGAGACCCAGTACTTC. Protein product: CASGWGTGFGETQYF.

J is TRBJ2-7 and V is TRBV6-5, with TRBD2 matching over 14 bases. The CDR3 spans 13 residues. CDR1 and CDR2 from the germline V gene are MNHEY and SVGAGI. Trimming cost V 5 bases and J 13 bases; bases outside gene matches: 7. CDR3 nucleotides: TGTGCCAGCAGTCCAGGGACTAGCGGGAGTTCTTACTTC. It codes for CASSPGTSGSSYF.

The genes are TRBV29-1 and TRBJ2-4, with 7 bases that match TRBD1. The CDR3 sequence is 13 residues long. Germline CDR1 SQVTM, CDR2 ANQGSEA. J was trimmed by 8 bases and V by 4 bases; bases with no gene match: 8. The CDR3 DNA is TGCAGCGTTGCCCCCGCCCAGGGGGACATTCAGTACTTC. As protein: CSVAPAQGDIQYF.

This chain links TRBV12-3 or TRBV12-4 with TRBJ2-5; weak D call: TRBD2 (5 bases). The germline V and J ends were trimmed by 6 bases and 5 bases, with 10 bases remaining between them. The CDR3 covers 12 residues. The CDR3 loop reads CASSRGVETQYF. The DNA of the CDR3 is TGTGCCAGCAGCCGGGGAGTGGAGACCCAGTACTTC.

The rearrangement uses TRBV28 and TRBJ2-5; 9 bases line up with TRBD1. The V and J ends lost 6 bases and 5 bases, in that order; junction bases with no gene match: 13. CDR3 length: 16 residues. Germline V gene data show CDR1 as MDHEN and CDR2 as SYDVKM. The CDR3: CASRTPGGQGRETQYF. DNA for the CDR3: TGTGCCAGCAGAACCCCCGGAGGACAGGGGCGGGAGACCCAGTACTTC.

Worth noting for this clone: Other DNA variants within this sample encode the same CDR3. The chain carries TRBV19 and TRBJ2-7; TRBD1 matches 7 bases. Per the germline V gene, CDR1 is LNHDA and CDR2 is SQIVND (reference sequence). The CDR3 covers 14 residues. The junction had 5 bases not matched to a gene; V was cut back by 3 bases and J by 3 bases. The CDR3 region is CASSIRDSSYEQYF. DNA of the CDR3: TGTGCCAGTAGTATTCGGGACAGCAGCTACGAGCAGTACTTC.

This chain links TRBV1 with TRBJ1-1; TRBD1 reflects the table's D call only, with no check against the DNA. TRBV1 is marked as a pseudogene. The CDR3 contains 16 residues. CDR3 DNA sequence: TGCACCAGCAGCCAAGTGTCCCGACAGACGAACACTGAAGCTTTCTTT. It is translated as CTSSQVSRQTNTEAFF.

This chain joins TRBV4-1 and TRBJ1-4, with 8 bases that match TRBD1. CDR3 length: 17 residues. With V trimmed by 4 bases and J by 3 bases, 10 bases remained unmatched. CDR1 MGHRA and CDR2 YSYEKL come from the germline V gene. CDR3 DNA: TGCGCCAGCAGCCGTGTGGGACCGGGACAGGCTAATGAAAAACTGTTTTTT. This sequence encodes CASSRVGPGQANEKLFF.

The V and J genes are TRBV28 and TRBJ1-1; D gene ambiguous. Germline V gene sequence: CDR1 MDHEN, CDR2 SYDVKM. With 8 bases removed from V and 0 bases from J, the gap between germline ends came to 10 bases. The CDR3 runs 13 residues. The CDR3 nucleotides read TGTGCCAGCGCCCTGAGCGTGAACACTGAAGCTTTCTTT. Translated, it gives CASALSVNTEAFF.

This clone was observed a few times. The CDR3 loop reads CASSGAPLDGYTF. For the CDR3, the DNA is TGTGCCAGCAGCGGAGCTCCACTTGATGGCTACACCTTC. The J gene is TRBJ1-2, the V gene TRBV5-4; no clear D. There are 13 residues in the CDR3. Germline CDR1 is SGHNT and CDR2 is YYREEE (reference sequence). Trimming stripped 4 bases from V and 6 bases from J, with 13 bases between. The entire variable domain, with the rest obtained from reference TRBV5-4 and TRBJ1-2, is as follows: ETGVTQSPTHLIKTRGQQVTLRCSSQSGHNTVSWYQQALGQGPQFIFQYYREEENGRGNFPPRFSGLQFPNYSSELNVNALELDDSALYLCASSGAPLDGYTFGSGTRLTVV.

The chain couples TRBV6-2 or TRBV6-3 to TRBJ2-1, with TRBD2 identical over 9 bases. With 1 base clipped from V and 5 bases from J, the junction kept 3 bases outside the gene matches. The CDR3 is made up of 15 amino acids. Germline CDR1 and CDR2: MNHEY and SVGEGT. CDR3 region: CASSYWASGNNEQFF. Written as DNA, the CDR3 is TGTGCCAGCAGTTACTGGGCTAGCGGGAACAATGAGCAGTTCTTC.

This chain uses TRBV27 with TRBJ2-2, with D perhaps TRBD2 (5 bases). V dropped 7 bases and J dropped 7 bases, with 16 bases sitting between them. Germline V CDR1 and CDR2: MNHEY, SMNVEV (reference sequence). There are 14 residues in the CDR3. The CDR3 DNA reads as TGTGCCAGCATGAGGAGCCGGGATCGCGGGGAGCTGTTTTTT. This translates into CASMRSRDRGELFF.

The sample holds one count of this clone. The V and J genes are TRBV7-8 and TRBJ2-5, with 7 bases that match TRBD2. J lost 7 bases, V lost 5 bases, and 13 bases had no gene match. CDR3 length: 15 residues. In germline, CDR1 is SGHVS, CDR2 FQNEAQ. The CDR3 nucleotides are TGTGCCAGCAGCCCTACTGCTAGCGGTAGGGGGACCCAGTACTTC. This translates into CASSPTASGRGTQYF.

V is TRBV7-9 and J is TRBJ1-2; 7 bases are shared with TRBD1. Germline assignment: CDR1 SEHNR and CDR2 FQNEAQ (reference sequence). The J segment lost 0 bases and the V segment lost 5 bases, leaving 3 bases of the junction unmatched. The CDR3 has 14 residues. For the CDR3, the DNA is TGTGCCAGCAGCCCGGGGACAGCTAACTATGGCTACACCTTC. Protein product: CASSPGTANYGYTF.